Listed here is a single T cell receptor beta chain. The antigen is undetermined. Systemic immunosuppression or a history of autoimmune disease excluded patients. The source of the sample is a study of OX40 agonist ivuxolimab in advanced cancers. Study-level results: Antigens targeted by the expanded peripheral T cells were not determined.

Using immunoSEQ multiplex PCR, the repertoire was profiled, and TCRdb retains in-frame clones only, with some absent. This table has over 95,000 clones, about four fifths appearing once. V dropped 0 bases and J dropped 0 bases, with 6 bases sitting between them. The germline V gene encodes CDR1 SGHRS and CDR2 YFSETQ. This CDR3 comprises 14 residues. The sequencing used CD4+ or CD8+ T cells sorted from blood, collected in a trial of the OX40 agonist ivuxolimab. The rearrangement links TRBV5-1 to TRBJ1-1, with D unclear. This sequence originates from an adult with an advanced solid tumor such as melanoma, head and neck, liver or kidney cancer. CDR3 bases: TGCGCCAGCAGCTTGGATCCGATGAACACTGAAGCTTTCTTT. Its translation is CASSLDPMNTEAFF.